The 24 T cell receptor beta chains in this list originate from one sample, sequenced in a study of shared clonotypes between healthy human individuals. Method: immunoSEQ multiplex PCR; TCRdb's copy keeps in-frame clones and lacks some. This sample has about 2.3 million clones; approximately 93% occur once, and the top ten carry under 0.45%. The sample taken for sequencing was naive CD4+ T cells from PBMCs. Subset given: CD45RA+ positively selected. The source is a man aged 18 to 29 in good health. Some clones in this sample may be carry-over from other donors' samples.

The chain employs TRBV28 and TRBJ1-1; D ambiguous. This CDR3 has 12 amino acids. Germline V gene lookup returns CDR1 MDHEN and CDR2 SYDVKM. Trimming left V 1 base short and J 8 bases short, with 8 bases between. The CDR3 DNA reads as TGTGCCAGCAGTTTATTGGTAGAGGAAGCTTTCTTT. Translated, it gives CASSLLVEEAFF.

The V call is TRBV6-5, the J call TRBJ1-1; D possibly corresponds to TRBD1 (6 bases). Trimming cost V 2 bases and J 4 bases, with 14 bases left between them. This CDR3 is 15 amino acids long. Germline V gives CDR1 MNHEY, CDR2 SVGAGI. In nucleotides, the CDR3 is TGTGCCAGCAGTTACAGGACAGTTTCCTTCACTGAAGCTTTCTTT. It encodes CASSYRTVSFTEAFF.

J is TRBJ1-5 and V is TRBV27, with 7 bases that match TRBD1. V shed 5 bases, J shed 3 bases, and the junction held 13 bases outside the gene matches. The CDR3 length is 17 residues. CDR1 and CDR2 from the germline V gene are MNHEY and SMNVEV (reference sequence). The CDR3 region has the DNA TGTGCCAGCAGTCTTATCTCGGACAGGCGCCTCAATCAGCCCCAGCATTTT. Translating it yields CASSLISDRRLNQPQHF.

This rearrangement joins TRBV11-3 to TRBJ1-1; D gene ambiguous. Trimming pared 5 bases from V and 2 bases from J, leaving 9 bases between. This CDR3 spans 13 amino acids. CDR1 is SGHNT, CDR2 YENEEA, per germline. CDR3 sequence (DNA): TGTGCCAGCAGCCGAACATACAACACTGAAGCTTTCTTT. Translated: CASSRTYNTEAFF.

The rearrangement links TRBV6-1 to TRBJ1-1; tentatively, D is TRBD1 (5 bases). CDR3 size: 16 residues. Germline V CDR1 and CDR2: MNHNS, SASEGT. V was trimmed by 3 bases and J by 4 bases, leaving 18 bases between them. CDR3 sequence (DNA): TGTGCCAGCAGTGACCAAGGGGCTCCCCGACGCACTGAAGCTTTCTTT. Amino acid sequence: CASSDQGAPRRTEAFF.

The chain has TRBV28 and TRBJ2-6; D gene unclear. With 4 bases removed from V and 0 bases from J, the gap between germline ends came to 10 bases. The germline V gene encodes CDR1 MDHEN and CDR2 SYDVKM. This CDR3 spans 16 amino acids. The CDR3 sequence: CASSSAWDSGANVLTF. In DNA, the CDR3 is TGTGCCAGCAGTTCAGCGTGGGACTCTGGGGCCAACGTCCTGACTTTC. Based on the CDR3 plus reference TRBV28 and TRBJ2-6, the full variable domain is DVKVTQSSRYLVKRTGEKVFLECVQDMDHENMFWYRQDPGLGLRLIYFSYDVKMKEKGDIPEGYSVSREKKERFSLILESASTNQTSMYLCASSSAWDSGANVLTFGAGSRLTVL.

The V call is TRBV19, the J call TRBJ2-1; D ambiguous. The V gene's germline CDR1 is LNHDA and CDR2 SQIVND (reference sequence). V was cut by 3 bases and J by 9 bases, with 6 bases left in between. The CDR3 has 11 residues. CDR3 sequence: CASSINVEQFF. The CDR3 region has the DNA TGTGCCAGTAGTATTAATGTTGAGCAGTTCTTC.

The chain is built from TRBV9 and TRBJ2-1, with D perhaps assigned TRBD1 or TRBD2 (5 bases each). This CDR3 comprises 16 residues. CDR1 SGDLS and CDR2 YYNGEE come from the germline V gene. V lost 0 bases to trimming and J lost 7 bases, with 17 bases between them. The CDR3 sequence is CASSVDGRAPGNEQFF. CDR3 DNA sequence: TGTGCCAGCAGCGTAGATGGCAGGGCCCCGGGGAATGAGCAGTTCTTC. The whole variable domain, filled in from reference TRBV9 and TRBJ2-1, reads DSGVTQTPKHLITATGQRVTLRCSPRSGDLSVYWYQQSLDQGLQFLIQYYNGEERAKGNILERFSAQQFPDLHSELNLSSLELGDSALYFCASSVDGRAPGNEQFFGPGTRLTVL.

This clone showed up just once. V is TRBV5-6 and J is TRBJ2-7; D possibly corresponds to TRBD2 (5 bases). CDR3 length equals 15 residues. V shed 3 bases and J shed 2 bases, with 15 bases lying between them. Germline-derived CDR1 and CDR2 are SGHDT and YYEEEE. CDR3 region: CASSSSVRLTYEQYF. CDR3 nucleotides: TGTGCCAGCAGCTCTTCCGTAAGACTAACCTACGAGCAGTACTTC. Together with reference TRBV5-6 and TRBJ2-7, the CDR3 gives the full variable domain: DAGVTQSPTHLIKTRGQQVTLRCSPKSGHDTVSWYQQALGQGPQFIFQYYEEEERQRGNFPDRFSGHQFPNYSSELNVNALLLGDSALYLCASSSSVRLTYEQYFGPGTRLTVT.

The chain recombines TRBV9 with TRBJ2-2; 13 bases fit TRBD2. V dropped 5 bases and J dropped 2; count of bases not matched to a gene: 6. CDR1 SGDLS and CDR2 YYNGEE come from the germline V gene. The CDR3 contains 17 residues. Here the CDR3 DNA reads TGTGCCAGCAGTGGCCCGGGACTAGCGGGAAACACCGGGGAGCTGTTTTTT. This gives the protein CASSGPGLAGNTGELFF.

The chain couples TRBV7-2 to TRBJ1-6; maybe TRBD1 (6 bases). V was pared by 5 bases and J by 7 bases, with 15 bases between. CDR3 length equals 15 residues. Germline V gene lookup returns CDR1 SGHTA and CDR2 FQGNSA. For the CDR3, the DNA is TGTGCCAGCAGCCCGCTAGGGGGACGAAATTCACCCCTCCACTTT. It codes for CASSPLGGRNSPLHF.

This chain connects TRBV4-3 to TRBJ2-7, with a weak D call TRBD1 (6 bases). The germline V gene has CDR1 LGHNA and CDR2 YSLEER. Trimming stripped 4 bases from V and 0 bases from J, with 16 bases between. The CDR3 covers 16 residues. This chain's CDR3 is CASSPSSTGSSYEQYF. The CDR3 DNA reads TGCGCCAGCAGCCCCTCAAGCACAGGGAGCTCCTACGAGCAGTACTTC.

The gene calls are TRBV5-1 and TRBJ2-1, with TRBD2 matching 14 bases. V was clipped by 4 bases and J by 0 bases; unmatched bases: 9. In germline, CDR1 is SGHRS, CDR2 YFSETQ. The length of the CDR3 is 19 residues. CDR3 residues: CASSPGLAGGPSSYNEQFF. In DNA form, the CDR3 reads TGCGCCAGCAGCCCCGGACTAGCGGGAGGCCCAAGCTCCTACAATGAGCAGTTCTTC.

The chain links TRBV25-1 to TRBJ2-1; D tentatively reads TRBD1 or TRBD2 (5 bases each). Trimming cost V 7 bases and J 0 bases, with 10 bases left between them. This CDR3 is 14 amino acids long. CDR1 is MGHDK and CDR2 is SYGVNS in the germline V gene. The CDR3 sequence: CASTGDLSYNEQFF. The CDR3 DNA reads TGTGCCAGCACCGGGGACCTCTCCTACAATGAGCAGTTCTTC.

The gene calls are TRBV5-5 and TRBJ2-7, with 7 bases fitting TRBD1. This CDR3 comprises 15 residues. V gave up 1 base and J gave up 2 bases; unmatched junction bases: 6. Germline CDR1 and CDR2: SGHKS and YYEKEE (reference sequence). The CDR3 coding sequence is TGTGCCAGCAGCTTGAGGCCGGGACAGCCCTACGAGCAGTACTTC. Translated, it gives CASSLRPGQPYEQYF.

This rearrangement joins TRBV28 to TRBJ2-7; 13 bases match TRBD2. This CDR3 contains 15 residues. Germline-derived CDR1 and CDR2 are MDHEN and SYDVKM. The V and J ends lost 6 bases and 5 bases, in that order; junction bases with no gene match: 7. The CDR3 sequence is CASRPTSGRRHEQYF. For the CDR3, the DNA is TGTGCCAGCAGACCGACTAGCGGGAGGCGGCACGAGCAGTACTTC. Full variable domain (rest looked up from reference TRBV28 and TRBJ2-7): DVKVTQSSRYLVKRTGEKVFLECVQDMDHENMFWYRQDPGLGLRLIYFSYDVKMKEKGDIPEGYSVSREKKERFSLILESASTNQTSMYLCASRPTSGRRHEQYFGPGTRLTVT.

The chain links TRBV7-3 to TRBJ2-2; D is ambiguous. The germline CDR1 and CDR2 sequences are SGHTA and FQGTGA. Trimming took 5 bases from V and 6 from J, leaving 16 bases between them. This CDR3 spans 15 amino acids. The CDR3, as DNA: TGTGCCAGCAGCCGCCTGGGCGGAGATCCCGGGGAGCTGTTTTTT. It translates to CASSRLGGDPGELFF.

V usage is TRBV28 and J usage is TRBJ1-4; weak D call: TRBD1 (5 bases). Between the trimmed V and J ends, which lost 7 bases and 6 bases, there was a span of 15 bases. The germline V gene has CDR1 MDHEN and CDR2 SYDVKM. The CDR3 runs 14 residues. CDR3 amino acids: CASTRHRRDEKLFF. DNA for the CDR3: TGTGCCAGCACCAGGCACAGGCGAGATGAAAAACTGTTTTTT.

In nucleotides, the CDR3 is TGCGCCAGCAGCTCTGGGACTAGCGAGCAGACCCAGTACTTC. Its protein product is CASSSGTSEQTQYF. The chain carries TRBV5-1 and TRBJ2-5, with TRBD2 matching 10 bases. Germline trimming cut 3 bases from V and 6 bases from J; bases unmatched to any gene: 5. Germline V gene data show CDR1 as SGHRS and CDR2 as YFSETQ. This CDR3 region has 14 residues.

The genes are TRBV29-1 and TRBJ2-1; perhaps D is TRBD1 or TRBD2 (5 bases each). CDR1 SQVTM and CDR2 ANQGSEA come from the germline V gene. This CDR3 has 11 amino acids. The CDR3 DNA reads TGCAGTGCCACACAGAAGAGGGGGCAGTTCTTC. Protein product: CSATQKRGQFF.

The J gene is TRBJ1-5, the V gene TRBV28; D unclear. CDR1 and CDR2 from the germline V gene are MDHEN and SYDVKM. V was shortened by 8 bases and J by 5 bases, with 16 bases between the two germline ends. This CDR3 contains 14 residues. The CDR3: CASGPTRRDQPQHF. The DNA for the CDR3 is TGTGCCAGCGGACCTACAAGGCGGGATCAGCCCCAGCATTTT.

The rearrangement links TRBV6-6 to TRBJ2-7, with D unresolved. Germline lookup yields CDR1 MNHNY and CDR2 SVGAGI (reference sequence). This CDR3 comprises 14 residues. V lost 6 bases and J lost 2, with 14 bases in between. Here the CDR3 reads CASSYGSNTYEQYF. The CDR3 bases are TGTGCCAGCAGCTACGGAAGTAATACCTACGAGCAGTACTTC.

The V gene is TRBV10-3, the J gene TRBJ2-5; TRBD2 matches at 8 bases. This CDR3 is built from 14 residues. Germline CDR1 reads ENHRY; CDR2 reads SYGVKD. Trimming at V came to 10 bases and at J to 4 bases, leaving 11 bases not matched to a gene. As DNA, the CDR3 is TGTGCCAGCGGACTAGCAGAAGGGGGAGAGACCCAGTACTTC. It is translated as CASGLAEGGETQYF.

Of note for this clone: Distinct nucleotide sequences in the sample also encode this CDR3. This rearrangement joins TRBV9 to TRBJ2-5, with D perhaps TRBD1 or TRBD2 (5 bases each). There are 14 residues in the CDR3. Germline assignment: CDR1 SGDLS and CDR2 YYNGEE. Between the trimmed V and J ends, which lost 2 bases and 1 base, there was a span of 9 bases. The CDR3 loop is CASSVLGTQETQYF. CDR3 nucleotides: TGTGCCAGCAGCGTTTTGGGGACCCAAGAGACCCAGTACTTC.